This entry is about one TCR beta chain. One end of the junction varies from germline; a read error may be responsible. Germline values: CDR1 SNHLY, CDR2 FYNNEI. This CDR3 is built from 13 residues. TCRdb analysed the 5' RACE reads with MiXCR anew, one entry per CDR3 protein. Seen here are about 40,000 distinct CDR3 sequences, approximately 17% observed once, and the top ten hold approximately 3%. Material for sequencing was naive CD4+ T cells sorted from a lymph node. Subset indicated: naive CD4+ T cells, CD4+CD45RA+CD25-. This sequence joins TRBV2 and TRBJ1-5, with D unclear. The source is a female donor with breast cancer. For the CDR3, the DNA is TGTGCCAGCAGTGACGATAGCAATCGGCCCCAGCATTTT. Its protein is CASSDDSNRPQHF.